Each of the 28 T cell receptor beta chains below was sequenced from the same sample in a study of control samples from healthy donors and cancer patients. Generated by immunoSEQ multiplex PCR, the TCRdb table keeps only in-frame clones and is missing some. Here the sample spans roughly 90,000 clones, approximately 91% being singletons. Material: PBMCs. Receptor source: a woman aged 50 to 60 with colorectal cancer.

The chain uses TRBV7-2 and TRBJ1-2, with unresolved D. Germline CDR1 is SGHTA and CDR2 is FQGNSA. Trimming took 1 base from V and 0 from J, leaving 3 bases between them. This CDR3 region has 13 residues. The CDR3 is CASSLVANYGYTF. CDR3 sequence (DNA): TGTGCCAGCAGCTTAGTAGCTAACTATGGCTACACCTTC.

The rearrangement links TRBV18 to TRBJ2-6; D possibly uses TRBD1 or TRBD2 (6 bases each). The CDR3 totals 16 residues. Germline CDR1 and CDR2: KGHSH and LQKENI. V dropped 0 bases and J dropped 6 bases, with 12 bases sitting between them. The CDR3 bases are TGTGCCAGCTCACCACCGGGGGGCGTTGAGGCCAACGTCCTGACTTTC. The encoded protein is CASSPPGGVEANVLTF.

The V call is TRBV5-1, the J call TRBJ2-2; TRBD2 matches at 10 bases. J lost 4 bases, V lost 1 base, and 4 bases had no gene match. Per germline, CDR1 SGHRS and CDR2 YFSETQ. This CDR3 is 16 amino acids long. The CDR3 bases are TGCGCCAGCAGCTTGACGGCTAGCGGGGGCACCGGGGAGCTGTTTTTT. Encoded protein: CASSLTASGGTGELFF.

This clone turned up a few times. The chain combines TRBV19 with TRBJ1-2, with 12 bases identical to TRBD1. Germline V gives CDR1 LNHDA, CDR2 SQIVND (reference sequence). The CDR3 has 14 residues. The J segment lost 7 bases and the V segment lost 5 bases, leaving 5 bases of the junction unmatched. CDR3 in amino acids: CASSSGQGARGYTF. The CDR3 DNA sequence: TGTGCCAGTAGTTCGGGACAGGGGGCGCGTGGCTACACCTTC.

This clone was observed a single time. V is TRBV28 and J is TRBJ1-1; 8 nucleotides agree with TRBD1. CDR3 size: 15 residues. The J segment lost 2 bases and the V segment lost 2 bases, leaving 4 bases of the junction unmatched. Germline-derived CDR1 and CDR2 are MDHEN and SYDVKM. The CDR3 coding sequence is TGTGCCAGCAGTTTAGGGGGACAGGCAAACACTGAAGCTTTCTTT. The encoded protein is CASSLGGQANTEAFF. The whole variable domain, remainder taken from reference TRBV28 and TRBJ1-1, is DVKVTQSSRYLVKRTGEKVFLECVQDMDHENMFWYRQDPGLGLRLIYFSYDVKMKEKGDIPEGYSVSREKKERFSLILESASTNQTSMYLCASSLGGQANTEAFFGQGTRLTVV.

V usage is TRBV6-2 or TRBV6-3 and J usage is TRBJ1-2; tentatively, D is TRBD1 (6 bases). Trimming removed 4 bases from V and 5 bases from J, with 17 bases in between. CDR1 and CDR2 (germline): MNHEY, SVGEGT. CDR3 length: 15 amino acids. As DNA, the CDR3 is TGTGCCAGCAGTTCTCCCAACAGGGAACCTTATGGCTACACCTTC. Protein product: CASSSPNREPYGYTF.

The rearrangement links TRBV30 to TRBJ1-4; D is unresolved. The germline CDR1 and CDR2 sequences are GTSNPN and SVGIG (reference sequence). This CDR3 is 12 amino acids long. Between the trimmed V and J ends, which lost 4 bases and 8 bases, there was a span of 11 bases. This CDR3 reads CAWNGQEEKLFF. In DNA, the CDR3 is TGTGCCTGGAACGGTCAAGAAGAAAAACTGTTTTTT.

The J gene is TRBJ1-2, the V gene TRBV28; D is uncertain. Germline loops: CDR1 MDHEN, CDR2 SYDVKM. The CDR3 sequence is 14 residues long. Trimming removed 8 bases at V and 1 base at J, with 14 bases between. DNA for the CDR3: TGTGCCAGCCGGGAGAGGATATTTAACTATGGCTACACCTTC. As protein: CASRERIFNYGYTF.

This clone was observed a few times. The genes are TRBV7-9 and TRBJ2-3; D unclear. Germline V gene sequence: CDR1 SEHNR, CDR2 FQNEAQ (reference sequence). V was pared by 4 bases and J by 4 bases, with 12 bases between. This CDR3 is 14 amino acids long. The DNA of the CDR3 is TGTGCCAGCAGCTCCTGGACGAGATCAGATACGCAGTATTTT. This translates into CASSSWTRSDTQYF.

V and J are TRBV28 and TRBJ1-6, with D maybe TRBD1 (5 bases). V was clipped by 1 base and J by 6 bases, with 10 bases between them. The CDR3 has 15 residues. Germline V gene sequence: CDR1 MDHEN, CDR2 SYDVKM. CDR3 sequence reads: CASSLSWGVNSPLHF. The CDR3, as DNA: TGTGCCAGCAGTTTATCCTGGGGGGTTAATTCACCCCTCCACTTT.

The chain carries TRBV3-1 (or the pseudogene TRBV3-2) and TRBJ1-2; D remains unclear. Trimming took 0 bases from V and 0 from J, leaving 8 bases between them. CDR3 length: 15 amino acids. Germline V gene sequence: CDR1 LGHDT, CDR2 YNNKEL (reference sequence). The CDR3 loop is CASSQDSVSNYGYTF. CDR3 nucleotide sequence: TGTGCCAGCAGCCAAGATAGCGTCTCTAACTATGGCTACACCTTC.

This chain connects TRBV5-4 to TRBJ2-3; D is undetermined. Trimming removed 2 bases at V and 4 bases at J, with 11 bases between. CDR3 length equals 14 residues. The germline V gene encodes CDR1 SGHNT and CDR2 YYREEE (reference sequence). The CDR3 here is CASSLSLSADTQYF. The CDR3 DNA reads as TGTGCCAGCAGCTTAAGTCTTTCAGCAGATACGCAGTATTTT. Based on the CDR3 plus reference TRBV5-4 and TRBJ2-3, the full variable domain is ETGVTQSPTHLIKTRGQQVTLRCSSQSGHNTVSWYQQALGQGPQFIFQYYREEENGRGNFPPRFSGLQFPNYSSELNVNALELDDSALYLCASSLSLSADTQYFGPGTRLTVL.

The V and J genes are TRBV6-5 and TRBJ1-2; 10 nucleotides match TRBD1. J gave up 5 bases and V 6 bases, and 6 bases lay outside the gene matches. The CDR3 contains 14 residues. Germline-derived CDR1 and CDR2 are MNHEY and SVGAGI. For the CDR3, the DNA is TGTGCCAGCAGAGAGGGACAGGGGATATATGGCTACACCTTC. This codes for CASREGQGIYGYTF.

The V gene is TRBV19, the J gene TRBJ1-5; 8 bases fit TRBD1. The CDR3 is made up of 13 amino acids. Trimming cost V 6 bases and J 5 bases; bases outside gene matches: 3. CDR1 and CDR2 from the germline V gene are LNHDA and SQIVND (reference sequence). The CDR3, as DNA: TGTGCCAGTAGCCGGGACAGGTATCAGCCCCAGCATTTT. It translates to CASSRDRYQPQHF.

The chain joins TRBV10-3 to TRBJ1-2; no clear D. Germline values: CDR1 ENHRY, CDR2 SYGVKD. Deletions cut 3 bases from V and 8 bases from J, with 13 bases between. The CDR3 totals 13 residues. The CDR3 DNA is TGTGCCATCAGTGACAAGGGCGGCTGGGGCTACACCTTC. Protein: CAISDKGGWGYTF.

This chain links TRBV28 with TRBJ1-5; unclear D gene. Trimming cost V 2 bases and J 8 bases, with 16 bases left between them. Germline assignment: CDR1 MDHEN and CDR2 SYDVKM. The CDR3 has 15 residues. The CDR3 DNA reads as TGTGCCAGCAGTTTAAATGCTGGGCTCAGAGAGCCCCAGCATTTT. Amino acid sequence: CASSLNAGLREPQHF.

There are a few counts of this clone. V gene TRBV7-2 combines with J gene TRBJ1-5; no definite D call. Between the trimmed V and J ends, which lost 2 bases and 3 bases, there was a span of 11 bases. The CDR3 totals 15 residues. Looked up from germline, CDR1 is SGHTA and CDR2 is FQGNSA. CDR3: CASSLNWAVNQPQHF. The CDR3 coding sequence is TGTGCCAGCAGCTTAAATTGGGCAGTCAATCAGCCCCAGCATTTT.

The sample holds one count of this clone. V gene TRBV6-1 combines with J gene TRBJ1-5; no reliable D call. The V gene's germline CDR1 is MNHNS and CDR2 SASEGT. The germline V and J ends were trimmed by 3 bases and 11 bases, with 11 bases remaining between them. The CDR3 runs 12 residues. Here the CDR3 reads CASSEALVTQHF. The CDR3 nucleotides read TGTGCCAGCAGTGAGGCTTTAGTAACCCAGCATTTT.

This clone has just one count. J is TRBJ2-2 and V is TRBV7-2, with 10 positions matching TRBD1. In germline, CDR1 is SGHTA, CDR2 FQGNSA. Unmatched junction bases numbered 4, after V lost 6 bases and J lost 3 bases. The CDR3 has 15 residues. The CDR3 is CASSRQGADTGELFF. In DNA form, the CDR3 reads TGTGCCAGCAGTCGACAGGGGGCGGACACCGGGGAGCTGTTTTTT.

The V gene is TRBV7-9, the J gene TRBJ1-5, with D uncertain. This CDR3 is built from 13 residues. Germline V gene data show CDR1 as SEHNR and CDR2 as FQNEAQ (reference sequence). V lost 2 bases to trimming and J lost 4 bases, with 6 bases between them. CDR3 sequence reads: CASSLNENQPQHF. The CDR3 region has the DNA TGTGCCAGCAGCTTAAATGAGAATCAGCCCCAGCATTTT. Full variable domain (missing parts from reference TRBV7-9 and TRBJ1-5): DTGVSQNPRHKITKRGQNVTFRCDPISEHNRLYWYRQTLGQGPEFLTYFQNEAQLEKSRLLSDRFSAERPKGSFSTLEIQRTEQGDSAMYLCASSLNENQPQHFGDGTRLSIL.

The chain links TRBV7-2 to TRBJ2-3; 12 nucleotides match TRBD2. From germline, CDR1 is SGHTA and CDR2 FQGNSA. This CDR3 comprises 15 residues. V was pared by 5 bases and J by 4 bases, with 4 bases of the junction left unmatched. The CDR3 loop is CASSSTSGGPDTQYF. The CDR3 bases are TGTGCCAGCAGCAGTACTAGCGGGGGGCCAGATACGCAGTATTTT.

The chain joins TRBV18 to TRBJ2-7, with a possible D match to TRBD1 (6 bases). V was clipped by 3 bases and J by 6 bases, with 15 bases between them. CDR3 size: 14 residues. Germline CDR1 and CDR2: KGHSH and LQKENI. The CDR3 coding sequence is TGTGCCAGCTCACCGCTACAGGGACCCGGCGAGCAGTACGTC. This sequence encodes CASSPLQGPGEQYV.

The chain couples TRBV19 to TRBJ1-5; D gene unclear. The germline V and J ends were trimmed by 11 bases and 0 bases, with 17 bases remaining between them. CDR1 is LNHDA and CDR2 is SQIVND in the germline V gene (reference sequence). The length of the CDR3 is 15 residues. As DNA, the CDR3 is TGTGCCTCCGAAGTCACATCACGTAGCAATCAGCCCCAGCATTTT. Its translation: CASEVTSRSNQPQHF.

The chain couples TRBV4-3 to TRBJ1-2; D is possibly TRBD1 (5 bases). Germline values: CDR1 LGHNA, CDR2 YSLEER. The length of the CDR3 is 16 residues. Trimming shortened V by 3 bases and J by 2 bases, and 16 bases separated the two germline ends. In DNA form, the CDR3 reads TGCGCCAGCAGCCAGCACCTTCCCGGGGCCAACTATGGCTACACCTTC. This sequence encodes CASSQHLPGANYGYTF.

Points on this clone: The sample carries other DNA sequences with the same CDR3. The CDR3 is CATTGTKDGYTF. DNA for the CDR3: TGTGCCACCACCGGGACTAAAGATGGCTACACCTTC. The rearrangement links TRBV28 to TRBJ1-2, with a possible D match to TRBD1 (5 bases). V dropped 10 bases and J dropped 6 bases, with 15 bases sitting between them. Germline V gives CDR1 MDHEN, CDR2 SYDVKM. There are 12 residues in the CDR3.

J is TRBJ2-5 and V is TRBV10-1; 9 bases match TRBD2. Trimming at V came to 3 bases and at J to 5 bases, leaving 7 bases not matched to a gene. Germline V gene lookup returns CDR1 WNHNN and CDR2 SYGVQD (reference sequence). This CDR3 spans 15 amino acids. CDR3: CASSDLAGPLETQYF. The CDR3 DNA sequence: TGCGCCAGCAGTGACCTAGCGGGGCCCCTGGAGACCCAGTACTTC.

The chain uses TRBV7-2 and TRBJ1-5, with D uncertain. From germline, CDR1 is SGHTA and CDR2 FQGNSA. V was trimmed by 3 bases and J by 4 bases, leaving 4 bases between them. This CDR3 is built from 12 residues. In nucleotides, the CDR3 is TGTGCCAGCAGCTTTGATAATCAGCCCCAGCATTTT. Translating gives CASSFDNQPQHF.

V is TRBV7-3 and J is TRBJ2-5, with 9 bases matching TRBD1. The germline CDR1 and CDR2 sequences are SGHTA and FQGTGA. The J segment lost 3 bases and the V segment lost 4 bases, leaving 9 bases of the junction unmatched. The CDR3 loop spans 16 amino acids. The chain's CDR3 is CASSSSPGQGEETQYF. The CDR3 nucleotides read TGTGCCAGCAGCTCAAGCCCGGGACAGGGAGAAGAGACCCAGTACTTC.